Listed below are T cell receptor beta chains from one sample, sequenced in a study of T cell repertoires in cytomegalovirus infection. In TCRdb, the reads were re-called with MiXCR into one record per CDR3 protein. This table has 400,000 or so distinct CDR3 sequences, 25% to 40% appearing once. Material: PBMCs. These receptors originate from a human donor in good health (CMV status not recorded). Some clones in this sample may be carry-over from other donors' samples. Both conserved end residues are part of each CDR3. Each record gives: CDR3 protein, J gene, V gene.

CASSRPPSRGTGDTGELFF TRBJ2-2 TRBV7-8
CASSPTQGVGEKLFF TRBJ1-4 TRBV13
CASSLAPGPEEAFF TRBJ1-1 TRBV7-8
CASSDDGPEGTGELFF TRBJ2-2 TRBV6-4
CASSLGGGAGANVLTF TRBJ2-6 TRBV7-6
CASSVRVDNSPLHF TRBJ1-6 TRBV9
CASSATGVHSPLHF TRBJ1-6 TRBV9
CASSQDRQMNTEAFF TRBJ1-1 TRBV4-3
CASRPANYGYTF TRBJ1-2 TRBV12-3/TRBV12-4
CASSFEGSTEAFF TRBJ1-1 TRBV11-3
CASSYSIGQNTEAFF TRBJ1-1 TRBV6-5